This T cell receptor (beta chain) was found in a study of T cell repertoires in ileal Crohn's disease. Overall study: Thiopurines (about 10) or anti-TNF agents (more than 17) were given postoperatively to about half. M0 samples are biopsies from inflamed ileum in the resection specimen.

Some clones are missing from TCRdb's copy, which holds only in-frame ones; the method was immunoSEQ multiplex PCR. This sample yields about 5,400 clones, of which roughly 82% are seen a single time; about 20% belongs to the top ten. The time point: inflamed ileum from the surgical specimen. Germline CDR1 MNHNY, CDR2 SVGAGI (reference sequence). CDR3 length: 13 residues. V was clipped by 8 bases and J by 4 bases, with 11 bases between them. The receptor comes from an adult with Crohn's disease. Sequenced material: ileal tissue. The V call is TRBV6-6, the J call TRBJ2-2; no firm D call. CDR3: CASETTATGELFF. CDR3 nucleotides: TGTGCCAGCGAGACGACGGCCACCGGGGAGCTGTTTTTT.